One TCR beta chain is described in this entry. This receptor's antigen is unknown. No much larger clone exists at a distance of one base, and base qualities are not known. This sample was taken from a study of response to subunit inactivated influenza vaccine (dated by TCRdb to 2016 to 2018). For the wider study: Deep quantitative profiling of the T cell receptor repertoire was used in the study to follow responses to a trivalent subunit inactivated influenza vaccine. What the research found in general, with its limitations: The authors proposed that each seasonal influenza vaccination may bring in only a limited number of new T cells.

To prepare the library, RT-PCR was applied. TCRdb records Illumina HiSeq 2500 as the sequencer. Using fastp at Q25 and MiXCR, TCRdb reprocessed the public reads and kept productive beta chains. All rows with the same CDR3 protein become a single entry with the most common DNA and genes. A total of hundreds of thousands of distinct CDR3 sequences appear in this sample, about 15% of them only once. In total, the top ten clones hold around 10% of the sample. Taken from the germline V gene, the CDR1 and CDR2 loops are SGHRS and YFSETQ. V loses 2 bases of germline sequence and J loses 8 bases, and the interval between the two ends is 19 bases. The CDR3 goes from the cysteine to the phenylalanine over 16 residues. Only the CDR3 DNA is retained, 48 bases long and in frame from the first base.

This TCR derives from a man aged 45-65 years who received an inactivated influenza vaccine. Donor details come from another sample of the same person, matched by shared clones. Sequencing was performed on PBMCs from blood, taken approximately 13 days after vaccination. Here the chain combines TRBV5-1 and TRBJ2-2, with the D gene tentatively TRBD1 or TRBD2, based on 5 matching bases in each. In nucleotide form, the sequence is TGCGCCAGCAGCTTCAGCCCTGTGGAAGAGGGGGGGGAGCTGTTTTTT. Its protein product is CASSFSPVEEGGELFF.